These 9 T cell receptor beta chains originate from one sample sequenced in a study of blood T cell repertoires in COVID-19. Sequencing was performed with immunoSEQ multiplex PCR; in TCRdb, only in-frame clones are kept and a portion is missing. The sample lists about 190,000 clones, almost 90% occurring once. Sequencing was performed on peripheral blood. The receptor source for this set is a man in his fifties or sixties with acute or convalescent COVID-19.

This clone was counted a few times. Here the CDR3 reads CASSTGTDHYEQYF. CDR3 DNA: TGTGCCAGCAGCACCGGGACAGACCACTACGAGCAGTACTTC. The chain employs TRBV7-8 and TRBJ2-7; 7 nucleotides agree with TRBD1. Germline CDR1 and CDR2: SGHVS and FQNEAQ. With V trimmed by 5 bases and J by 3 bases, 7 bases remained unmatched. CDR3 length: 14 residues.

The table lists this clone with a few counts. The chain uses TRBV12-3 or TRBV12-4 and TRBJ1-2; tentatively, D is TRBD1 (5 bases). The CDR3 is 13 residues long. V was clipped by 6 bases and J by 6 bases, with 14 bases between them. The CDR3 loop is CASRLEVTDGYTF. CDR3 sequence (DNA): TGTGCCAGCAGGCTCGAGGTGACAGATGGCTACACCTTC.

The chain is built from TRBV20-1 and TRBJ1-2, with no clear D. Germline CDR1 and CDR2: DFQATT and SNEGSKA (reference sequence). Trimming removed 3 bases from V and 4 bases from J, with 9 bases in between. The CDR3 loop spans 12 amino acids. The CDR3 sequence: CSASVGAYGYTF. The CDR3, as DNA: TGCAGTGCTAGTGTAGGAGCCTATGGCTACACCTTC.

The rearrangement joins TRBV7-9 to TRBJ2-7, with 9 bases that match TRBD1. The V and J ends lost 8 bases and 5 bases, in that order; junction bases with no gene match: 16. The CDR3 has 16 amino acids. The germline CDR1 and CDR2 sequences are SEHNR and FQNEAQ (reference sequence). Here the CDR3 reads CASQPSWDRERDEQYF. CDR3 in DNA: TGTGCCAGCCAACCCTCGTGGGACAGGGAAAGGGACGAGCAGTACTTC.

The chain has TRBV4-1 and TRBJ1-3; 9 bases are a match to TRBD1. J gave up 4 bases and V 5 bases, and 6 bases lay outside the gene matches. The CDR3 totals 15 residues. CDR1 is MGHRA and CDR2 is YSYEKL in the germline V gene. The CDR3 protein is CASSKQGASGNTIYF. The CDR3 DNA reads as TGCGCCAGCAGCAAACAGGGGGCCTCCGGAAACACCATATATTTT.

J is TRBJ1-2 and V is TRBV15; no clear D gene. Germline CDR1 LNHNV, CDR2 YYDKDF (reference sequence). The CDR3 loop spans 15 amino acids. Between the trimmed V and J ends, which lost 0 bases and 1 base, there was a span of 9 bases. DNA for the CDR3: TGTGCCACCAGCAGAGATTCAGGATTTAACTATGGCTACACCTTC. This encodes CATSRDSGFNYGYTF.

The genes are TRBV4-3 and TRBJ2-3; 8 positions match TRBD2. The V gene end was trimmed by 0 bases and the J gene end by 7 bases; junction bases not matched to a gene: 9. This CDR3 is 16 amino acids long. Looked up from germline, CDR1 is LGHNA and CDR2 is YSLEER. As DNA, the CDR3 is TGCGCCAGCAGCCAAGAAAACGGGGGGGCGGTAAATACGCAGTATTTT. It encodes CASSQENGGAVNTQYF.

V and J are TRBV7-9 and TRBJ2-1; no clear D. The CDR3 is made up of 11 amino acids. CDR1 is SEHNR, CDR2 FQNEAQ, per germline (reference sequence). V dropped 5 bases and J dropped 7 bases, with 6 bases sitting between them. The CDR3 spells CASSLGNEQFF. The CDR3 DNA reads as TGTGCCAGCAGCCTCGGTAATGAGCAGTTCTTC.

The chain carries TRBV9 and TRBJ2-5; 8 nucleotides align to TRBD1. From germline, CDR1 is SGDLS and CDR2 YYNGEE. With 3 bases clipped from V and 1 base from J, the junction kept 2 bases outside the gene matches. This CDR3 has 14 residues. The CDR3 nucleotides are TGTGCCAGCAGCGCTGGACAGGGCCAAGAGACCCAGTACTTC. It encodes CASSAGQGQETQYF.